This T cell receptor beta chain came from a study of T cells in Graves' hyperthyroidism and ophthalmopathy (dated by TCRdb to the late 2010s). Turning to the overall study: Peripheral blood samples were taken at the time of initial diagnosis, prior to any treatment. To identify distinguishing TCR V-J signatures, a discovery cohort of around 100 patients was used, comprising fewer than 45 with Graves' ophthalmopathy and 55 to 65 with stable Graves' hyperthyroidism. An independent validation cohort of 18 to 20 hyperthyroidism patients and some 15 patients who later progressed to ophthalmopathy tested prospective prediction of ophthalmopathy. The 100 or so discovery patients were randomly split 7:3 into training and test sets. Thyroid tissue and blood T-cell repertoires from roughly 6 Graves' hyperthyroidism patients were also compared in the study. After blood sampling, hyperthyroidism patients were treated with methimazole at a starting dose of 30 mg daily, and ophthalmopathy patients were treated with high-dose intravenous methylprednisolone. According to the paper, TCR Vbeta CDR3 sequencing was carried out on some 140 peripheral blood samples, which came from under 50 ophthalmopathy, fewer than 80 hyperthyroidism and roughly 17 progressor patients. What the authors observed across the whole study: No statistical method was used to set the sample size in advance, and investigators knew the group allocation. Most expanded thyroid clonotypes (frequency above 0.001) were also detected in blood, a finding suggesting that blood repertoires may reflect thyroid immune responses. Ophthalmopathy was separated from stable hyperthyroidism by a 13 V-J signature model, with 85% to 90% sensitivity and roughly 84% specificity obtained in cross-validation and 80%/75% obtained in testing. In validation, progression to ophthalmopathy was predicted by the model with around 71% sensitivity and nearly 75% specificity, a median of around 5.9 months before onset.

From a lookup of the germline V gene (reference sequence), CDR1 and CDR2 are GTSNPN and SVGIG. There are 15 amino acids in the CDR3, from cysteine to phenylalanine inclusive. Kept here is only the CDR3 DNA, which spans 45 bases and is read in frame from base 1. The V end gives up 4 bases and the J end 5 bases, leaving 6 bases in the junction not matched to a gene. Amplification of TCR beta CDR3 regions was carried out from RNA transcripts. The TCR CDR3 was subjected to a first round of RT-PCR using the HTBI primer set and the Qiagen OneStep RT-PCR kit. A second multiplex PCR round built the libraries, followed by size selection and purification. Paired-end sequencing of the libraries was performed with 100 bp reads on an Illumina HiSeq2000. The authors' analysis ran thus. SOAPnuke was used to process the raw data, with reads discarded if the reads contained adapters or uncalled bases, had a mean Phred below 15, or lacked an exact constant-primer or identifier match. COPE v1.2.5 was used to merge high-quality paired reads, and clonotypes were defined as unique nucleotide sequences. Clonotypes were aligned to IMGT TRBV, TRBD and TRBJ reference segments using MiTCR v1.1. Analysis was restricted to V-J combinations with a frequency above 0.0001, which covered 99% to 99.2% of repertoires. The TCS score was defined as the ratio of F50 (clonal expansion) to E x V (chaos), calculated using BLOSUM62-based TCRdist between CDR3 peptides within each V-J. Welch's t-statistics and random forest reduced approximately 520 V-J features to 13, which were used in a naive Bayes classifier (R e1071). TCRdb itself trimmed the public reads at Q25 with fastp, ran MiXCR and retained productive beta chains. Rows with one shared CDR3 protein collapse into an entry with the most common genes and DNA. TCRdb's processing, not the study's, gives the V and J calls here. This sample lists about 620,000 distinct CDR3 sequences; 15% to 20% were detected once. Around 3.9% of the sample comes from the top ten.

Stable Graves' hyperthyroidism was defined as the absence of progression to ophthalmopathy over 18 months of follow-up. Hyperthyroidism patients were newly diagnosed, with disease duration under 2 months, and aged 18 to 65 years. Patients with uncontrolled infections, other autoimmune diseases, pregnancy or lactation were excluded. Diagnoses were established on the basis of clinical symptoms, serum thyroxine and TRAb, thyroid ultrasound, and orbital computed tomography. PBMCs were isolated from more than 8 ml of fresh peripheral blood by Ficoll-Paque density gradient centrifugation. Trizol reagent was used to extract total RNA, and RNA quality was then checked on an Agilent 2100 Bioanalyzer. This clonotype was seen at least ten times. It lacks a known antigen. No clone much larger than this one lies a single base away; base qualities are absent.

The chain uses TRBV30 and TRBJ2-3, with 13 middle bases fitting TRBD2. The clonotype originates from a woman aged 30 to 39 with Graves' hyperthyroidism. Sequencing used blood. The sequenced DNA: TGTGCCTGGAAACTAGCGGGAGGGCAAGTAGATACGCAGTATTTT. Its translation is CAWKLAGGQVDTQYF.